The rows below give T cell receptor beta chains drawn from one sample of a study of cytomegalovirus exposure and HLA in healthy donors. Generated by immunoSEQ multiplex PCR, the TCRdb table keeps only in-frame clones and is missing some. The sample has 100,000 to 150,000 clones, 76% seen once. Specimen: PBMCs. The origin of the receptors is a man aged 50-60 years in good health and CMV-seronegative. Each CDR3 is given with its conserved first and last residue. A D gene is named only where the DNA matches it firmly. Expanded clones are given a class, and other clones once, few, many or no size at all.

D: -; V: TRBV30; J: TRBJ1-4; size: -; DNA: TGTGCCTGGAGTCCCTCAAAGGGGTACAATGAAAAACTGTTTTTT; CDR3: CAWSPSKGYNEKLFF
D: -; V: TRBV18; J: TRBJ2-2; size: once; DNA: TGTGCCAGCTCACCCAGGGGCAGGTTATCCGGGGAGCTGTTTTTT; CDR3: CASSPRGRLSGELFF
D: -; V: TRBV2; J: TRBJ1-1; size: -; DNA: TGTGCCAGCAGTGTAGAGGCAGGGGTCGGTTTCTTT; CDR3: CASSVEAGVGFF
D: TRBD1; V: TRBV7-9; J: TRBJ2-6; size: few; DNA: TGTTCCAGCAGCCTTTCAGGGGGCTCTGGGGCCAACGTCCTGACTTTC; CDR3: CSSSLSGGSGANVLTF
D: TRBD1; V: TRBV2; J: TRBJ2-5; size: -; DNA: TGTGCCAGCAGTCCGGGACAGGCAATAGGGGCCCAGTACTTC; CDR3: CASSPGQAIGAQYF
D: -; V: TRBV14; J: TRBJ1-2; size: few; DNA: TGTGCCAGCAGCCATTTACAGATACCTAACTATGGCTACACCTTC; CDR3: CASSHLQIPNYGYTF
D: -; V: TRBV13; J: TRBJ2-3; size: few; DNA: TGTGCCAGCAGCTTAAACAGGGAATTGGCAAATACGCAGTATTTT; CDR3: CASSLNRELANTQYF
D: -; V: TRBV7-6; J: TRBJ2-3; size: -; DNA: TGTGCCAGCAGTTTAGGGTCTGGGTTTGGAGCAGATACGCAGTATTTT; CDR3: CASSLGSGFGADTQYF
D: -; V: TRBV5-5; J: TRBJ2-3; size: -; DNA: TGTGCCAGCAGCTCATTAGGAGCGGTCACAGATACGCAGTATTTT; CDR3: CASSSLGAVTDTQYF
D: -; V: TRBV27; J: TRBJ1-2; size: few; DNA: TGTGCCAGCGTTCCCAACATACAGGGAAACTATGGCTACACCTTC; CDR3: CASVPNIQGNYGYTF
D: -; V: TRBV6-4; J: TRBJ2-1; size: -; DNA: TGTGCCAGCAGTGACTCGAAAGCAACTGAGCAGTTCTTC; CDR3: CASSDSKATEQFF
D: -; V: TRBV7-9; J: TRBJ2-3; size: once; DNA: TGTGCCAGCAGCTTAGAGAGGAGGTCAGGCACAGATACGCAGTATTTT; CDR3: CASSLERRSGTDTQYF
D: TRBD1; V: TRBV6-5; J: TRBJ1-5; size: -; DNA: TGTGCCAGCAGCTCCGGACAGGGGGCTCAGCCCCAGCATTTT; CDR3: CASSSGQGAQPQHF
D: -; V: TRBV5-3; J: TRBJ1-5; size: -; DNA: TGTGCCAGAAGCTTGGCCCCGGGTAGTAATCAGCCCCAGCATTTT; CDR3: CARSLAPGSNQPQHF
D: -; V: TRBV5-6; J: TRBJ1-1; size: -; DNA: TGTGCCAGCAGTCTGGGACAAGCGAACACTGAAGCTTTCTTT; CDR3: CASSLGQANTEAFF
D: -; V: TRBV2; J: TRBJ2-1; size: -; DNA: TGTGCCAGCAGTGAAGGACGGCGGGATGAGCAGTTCTTC; CDR3: CASSEGRRDEQFF
D: -; V: TRBV5-4; J: TRBJ1-2; size: -; DNA: TGTGCCAGCAGCTTGGTTGGGGCGGTCGGAGGCTACACCTTC; CDR3: CASSLVGAVGGYTF
D: TRBD1; V: TRBV2; J: TRBJ1-1; size: -; DNA: TGTGCCAGCAGTGTCTCCGGGACAGGGGGAACTGAAGCTTTCTTT; CDR3: CASSVSGTGGTEAFF
D: TRBD1; V: TRBV5-4; J: TRBJ2-4; size: -; DNA: TGTGCCAGCAGCGACCGACAGGGGGGCAAAAACATTCAGTACTTC; CDR3: CASSDRQGGKNIQYF
D: -; V: TRBV11-3; J: TRBJ2-3; size: once; DNA: TGTGCCAGCAGCTTAGACCTACGGGATACGCAGTATTTT; CDR3: CASSLDLRDTQYF
D: -; V: TRBV2; J: TRBJ2-4; size: -; DNA: TGTGCCAGCAGTGAAGCGGGGGGGCGCTTCCAAAACATTCAGTACTTC; CDR3: CASSEAGGRFQNIQYF
D: -; V: TRBV7-2; J: TRBJ2-3; size: -; DNA: TGTGCCAGCAGCCGGGATTTCACGGACACAGATACGCAGTATTTT; CDR3: CASSRDFTDTDTQYF
D: -; V: TRBV19; J: TRBJ2-7; size: -; DNA: TGTGCCAGTAGTGTAGACGGTCCCTACGAGCAGTACTTC; CDR3: CASSVDGPYEQYF
D: -; V: TRBV6-1; J: TRBJ1-1; size: -; DNA: TGTGCCATCGTCCTGGACAACCGGAACACTGAAGCTTTCTTT; CDR3: CAIVLDNRNTEAFF
D: TRBD1; V: TRBV7-6; J: TRBJ2-3; size: -; DNA: TGTGCCAGCAGCTTATCAATCCTAGGACAGGGGAATGCAGATACGCAGTATTTT; CDR3: CASSLSILGQGNADTQYF
D: TRBD2; V: TRBV6-5; J: TRBJ2-3; size: -; DNA: TGTGCCAGCAGTTTACTAGCGGGGCCTACAGATACGCAGTATTTT; CDR3: CASSLLAGPTDTQYF
D: -; V: TRBV19; J: TRBJ1-5; size: once; DNA: TGTGCCAGTAGTATGGCCCGGCGGGAGCCCCAGCATTTT; CDR3: CASSMARREPQHF
D: -; V: TRBV6-1; J: TRBJ1-2; size: few; DNA: TGTGCCAGCAGTGATAGGGGCAGGGGCTATGGCTACACCTTC; CDR3: CASSDRGRGYGYTF
D: -; V: TRBV7-2; J: TRBJ2-2; size: -; DNA: TGTGCCAGCAGCTTAGACGGTGCCCCTTTCGGCGGGGAGCTGTTTTTT; CDR3: CASSLDGAPFGGELFF
D: -; V: TRBV7-2; J: TRBJ2-4; size: -; DNA: TGTGCCAGCAGCTTAGGTTTCACCGCCCCGAGAGCCAAAAACATTCAGTACTTC; CDR3: CASSLGFTAPRAKNIQYF
D: -; V: TRBV25-1; J: TRBJ2-1; size: -; DNA: TGTGCCAGCACCAATATCGGGGGTCACTACAATGAGCAGTTCTTC; CDR3: CASTNIGGHYNEQFF
D: -; V: TRBV14; J: TRBJ1-1; size: -; DNA: TGTGCCAGCAGCCAAGTAGGACAGAACACTGAAGCTTTCTTT; CDR3: CASSQVGQNTEAFF
D: TRBD1; V: TRBV25-1; J: TRBJ1-1; size: -; DNA: TGTGCCAGCAGCGGGACAGGGGGCACTGAAGCTTTCTTT; CDR3: CASSGTGGTEAFF
D: -; V: TRBV4-1; J: TRBJ2-2; size: -; DNA: TGCGCCAGCAGCCAAGATGGTACATTGAACACCGGGGAGCTGTTTTTT; CDR3: CASSQDGTLNTGELFF
D: TRBD1; V: TRBV15; J: TRBJ2-7; size: once; DNA: TGTGCCACCAGCAGAGATGATGGACAGGGGGAATACGAGCAGTACTTC; CDR3: CATSRDDGQGEYEQYF
D: -; V: TRBV19; J: TRBJ1-2; size: once; DNA: TGTGCCAGTAGTATATCCCGGGAACGGTACTATGGCTACACCTTC; CDR3: CASSISRERYYGYTF
D: -; V: TRBV5-1; J: TRBJ2-1; size: once; DNA: TGCGCCAGCAGCTTGGGCGGCAGCTACAATGAGCAGTTCTTC; CDR3: CASSLGGSYNEQFF
D: -; V: TRBV10-3; J: TRBJ2-2; size: -; DNA: TGTGCCATCAGTCTGGCCGGCGGGGCCCACACCGGGGAGCTGTTTTTT; CDR3: CAISLAGGAHTGELFF
D: -; V: TRBV13; J: TRBJ2-2; size: -; DNA: TGTGCCAGCAGCTTGGGACTTTACACCGGGGAGCTGTTTTTT; CDR3: CASSLGLYTGELFF
D: -; V: TRBV11-2; J: TRBJ2-2; size: -; DNA: TGTGCCAGCAGCTTCCGCGGGACGAACACCGGGGAGCTGTTTTTT; CDR3: CASSFRGTNTGELFF
D: -; V: TRBV19; J: TRBJ2-1; size: -; DNA: TGTGCCAGTAGTATCACGGGGAACAATGAGCAGTTCTTC; CDR3: CASSITGNNEQFF
D: TRBD1; V: TRBV6-6; J: TRBJ1-5; size: -; DNA: TGTGCCAGCAGTTACACAGGGGTGGGCAATCAGCCCCAGCATTTT; CDR3: CASSYTGVGNQPQHF
D: -; V: TRBV6-1; J: TRBJ1-2; size: few; DNA: TGTGCCAGCAGTGAAGGTACAGGCCGGGCCTATGGCTACACCTTC; CDR3: CASSEGTGRAYGYTF
D: -; V: TRBV6-5; J: TRBJ1-4; size: few; DNA: TGTGCCAGCAGTTACTCGAGTGGAGGAAAACTGTTTTTT; CDR3: CASSYSSGGKLFF
D: -; V: TRBV5-1; J: TRBJ2-5; size: -; DNA: TGCGCCAGCAGCTTGGCTCTTTCCCAAGAGACCCAGTACTTC; CDR3: CASSLALSQETQYF
D: TRBD1; V: TRBV7-9; J: TRBJ1-2; size: -; DNA: TGTGCCAGCAGCTCGACAGGGAACTATGGCTACACCTTC; CDR3: CASSSTGNYGYTF
D: TRBD1; V: TRBV19; J: TRBJ1-1; size: -; DNA: TGTGCCAGTGCCGACAGGGGATGGAAGAACACTGAAGCTTTCTTT; CDR3: CASADRGWKNTEAFF
D: -; V: TRBV5-1; J: TRBJ2-7; size: -; DNA: TGCGCCAGCAGCTTGGGGGGGCAGAAATCCTACGAGCAGTACTTC; CDR3: CASSLGGQKSYEQYF